The clone carrying this T cell receptor beta chain appeared a single time. The antigen remains unidentified. The CDR3 contains 15 residues. Per germline, CDR1 SGDLS and CDR2 YYNGEE. Deletions cut 0 bases from V and 1 base from J, with 9 bases between. The source of the sample is a study of cytomegalovirus exposure and HLA in healthy donors. Whole-study results and caveats: One later analysis reportedly identified an Asian-associated ancestry cluster that showed fewer N-insertions than the roughly 620-donor mean. Earlier analysis found most TCR beta V segments productive about 87% or about 30% of the time.

This PCR relied on a set of 60 Vbeta primers and 13 Jbeta primers. Assay: immunoSEQ multiplex PCR; the TCRdb copy retains only in-frame clones and omits some. This repertoire shows more than 95,000 clones, around 80% found once; its top ten account for 0.95% to 1.5%. This clonotype was obtained from a female donor in good health and CMV-seronegative. J is TRBJ2-3 and V is TRBV9; tentatively, D is TRBD1 (6 bases). The material sequenced was PBMCs. Here the CDR3 reads CASSVEWGRTDTQYF. CDR3 bases: TGTGCCAGCAGCGTAGAGTGGGGGCGCACAGATACGCAGTATTTT. The variable domain in full, with the rest retrieved from reference TRBV9 and TRBJ2-3, is DSGVTQTPKHLITATGQRVTLRCSPRSGDLSVYWYQQSLDQGLQFLIQYYNGEERAKGNILERFSAQQFPDLHSELNLSSLELGDSALYFCASSVEWGRTDTQYFGPGTRLTVL.